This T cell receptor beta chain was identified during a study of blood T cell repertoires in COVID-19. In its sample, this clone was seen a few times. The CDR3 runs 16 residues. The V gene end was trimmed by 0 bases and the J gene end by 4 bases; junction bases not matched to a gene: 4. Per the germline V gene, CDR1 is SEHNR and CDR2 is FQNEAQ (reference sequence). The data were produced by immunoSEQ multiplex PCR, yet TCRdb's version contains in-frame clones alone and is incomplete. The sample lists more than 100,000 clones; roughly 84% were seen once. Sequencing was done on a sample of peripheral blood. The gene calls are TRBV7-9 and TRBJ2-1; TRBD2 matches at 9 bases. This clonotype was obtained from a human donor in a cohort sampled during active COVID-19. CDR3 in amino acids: CASSLALAGSYNEQFF. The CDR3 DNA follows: TGTGCCAGCAGCTTAGCGCTAGCGGGAAGTTACAATGAGCAGTTCTTC.